This T cell receptor beta chain is from a study of T cells in Graves' hyperthyroidism and ophthalmopathy. Study outcomes and limitations: Most thyroid-expanded clonotypes above 0.001 were also found in blood.

Amplified TCR beta CDR3 regions derived from RNA transcripts. With the HTBI primer set, the TCR CDR3 went through a first round of RT-PCR. TCRdb reprocessed the multiplex PCR reads via MiXCR and lists one record per CDR3 protein. The sample has hundreds of thousands of distinct CDR3 sequences; 12% to 15% are singletons. When ophthalmopathy did not progress within 18 months, Graves' hyperthyroidism was considered stable. Recently diagnosed hyperthyroidism of less than 2 months' duration affected patients aged 18 to 65. Worth noting for this clonotype: Its antigen is currently unknown.

The germline V gene encodes CDR1 LGHNA and CDR2 YNFKEQ. The J segment lost 1 base and the V segment lost 6 bases, leaving 5 bases of the junction unmatched. There are 15 residues in the CDR3. Sequences were obtained from blood. The chain employs TRBV4-2 and TRBJ2-2, with 7 bases lining up with TRBD1. This clonotype originated in a woman aged 18-30 years with Graves' hyperthyroidism. As DNA, the CDR3 is TGTGCCAGCAGGAACAGGGGTGGGAACACCGGGGAGCTGTTTTTT. Translated, it gives CASRNRGGNTGELFF.